A selection of T cell receptor beta chains follows, all from one sample in a study of cytomegalovirus exposure and HLA in healthy donors. Here immunoSEQ multiplex PCR was the method, and the copy in TCRdb shows in-frame clones only, minus some. The profile covers approximately 220,000 clones, with about 86% appearing a single time and less than 3% taken by the ten largest. The sequencing sample was made of PBMCs. These receptors were taken from a man younger than 35 in good health and CMV-seronegative. CDR3s include the opening cysteine and the closing phenylalanine or tryptophan. The D gene is left open where the match is weak. Part of the rows lack a size; the others show once, few, many or a class for expanded clones.

CDR3aa: CASSTSGRSSYEQYF
CDR3nt: TGTGCCAGTAGTACCAGCGGCAGGAGCTCCTACGAGCAGTACTTC
v_gene: TRBV19
abundance: .
j_gene: TRBJ2-7
d_gene: .

CDR3aa: CASSQRSSFQGARSNTIYF
CDR3nt: TGCGCCAGCAGCCAAAGGTCGAGCTTCCAGGGGGCTCGTTCGAACACCATATATTTT
v_gene: TRBV4-3
abundance: .
j_gene: TRBJ1-3
d_gene: TRBD1

CDR3aa: CASSPLQGAEAFF
CDR3nt: TGCGCCAGCAGCCCGTTACAGGGCGCTGAAGCTTTCTTT
v_gene: TRBV4-3
abundance: .
j_gene: TRBJ1-1
d_gene: .

CDR3aa: CASSQQDGSYEQYF
CDR3nt: TGTGCCAGCAGTCAACAGGACGGGTCCTACGAGCAGTACTTC
v_gene: TRBV6-5
abundance: once
j_gene: TRBJ2-7
d_gene: .

CDR3aa: CASSWPNNEQFF
CDR3nt: TGTGCCAGCAGCTGGCCGAACAATGAGCAGTTCTTC
v_gene: TRBV6-5
abundance: .
j_gene: TRBJ2-1
d_gene: .

CDR3aa: CASSRNPGQGGNEQYF
CDR3nt: TGTGCCAGCAGCCGAAATCCGGGACAGGGAGGGAATGAGCAGTACTTC
v_gene: TRBV11-2
abundance: .
j_gene: TRBJ2-7
d_gene: TRBD1

CDR3aa: CASSSYSGSSYNEQFF
CDR3nt: TGTGCCAGCAGTAGCTATAGCGGGAGCTCCTACAATGAGCAGTTCTTC
v_gene: TRBV28
abundance: .
j_gene: TRBJ2-1
d_gene: TRBD2

CDR3aa: CAWAGTYEQYF
CDR3nt: TGTGCCTGGGCCGGTACGTACGAGCAGTACTTC
v_gene: TRBV30
abundance: .
j_gene: TRBJ2-7
d_gene: .

CDR3aa: CSARQGSEQYF
CDR3nt: TGCAGTGCTCGCCAGGGCTCCGAGCAGTACTTC
v_gene: TRBV20-1
abundance: .
j_gene: TRBJ2-7
d_gene: .

CDR3aa: CASSSDSPNEQFF
CDR3nt: TGTGCCAGCAGCTCGGACAGCCCAAATGAGCAGTTCTTC
v_gene: TRBV11-2
abundance: .
j_gene: TRBJ2-1
d_gene: .

CDR3aa: CASSTLTSGRSTDTQYF
CDR3nt: TGTGCCAGCAGCACCCTGACTAGCGGGAGGAGCACAGATACGCAGTATTTT
v_gene: TRBV7-9
abundance: .
j_gene: TRBJ2-3
d_gene: TRBD2

CDR3aa: CASSILAGRANEQFF
CDR3nt: TGTGCCAGCAGTATTCTAGCGGGAAGGGCCAATGAGCAGTTCTTC
v_gene: TRBV6-4
abundance: .
j_gene: TRBJ2-1
d_gene: TRBD2

CDR3aa: CASSQVAGDSYEQYF
CDR3nt: TGCGCCAGCAGCCAAGTTGCAGGGGACTCCTACGAGCAGTACTTC
v_gene: TRBV4-1
abundance: .
j_gene: TRBJ2-7
d_gene: .

CDR3aa: CASSAPEGIQPQHF
CDR3nt: TGTGCCAGCAGCGCGCCCGAGGGAATTCAGCCCCAGCATTTT
v_gene: TRBV7-9
abundance: .
j_gene: TRBJ1-5
d_gene: .

CDR3aa: CASKPLMQETQYF
CDR3nt: TGTGCCAGTAAGCCTCTTATGCAAGAGACCCAGTACTTC
v_gene: TRBV19
abundance: once
j_gene: TRBJ2-5
d_gene: .

CDR3aa: CASSPGFTGELFF
CDR3nt: TGTGCCAGCAGCCCAGGTTTTACCGGGGAGCTGTTTTTT
v_gene: TRBV9
abundance: .
j_gene: TRBJ2-2
d_gene: .

CDR3aa: CASSQAGEQYF
CDR3nt: TGTGCCAGCAGTCAGGCGGGGGAGCAGTACTTC
v_gene: TRBV6-5
abundance: .
j_gene: TRBJ2-7
d_gene: .

CDR3aa: CASSLWGPTGTDTQYF
CDR3nt: TGCGCCAGCAGCTTGTGGGGGCCAACGGGTACAGATACGCAGTATTTT
v_gene: TRBV5-1
abundance: .
j_gene: TRBJ2-3
d_gene: .

CDR3aa: CASSLGQGSGRAGNTIYF
CDR3nt: .
v_gene: TRBV11-2
abundance: .
j_gene: TRBJ1-3
d_gene: .

CDR3aa: CASSPMVSAGNTIYF
CDR3nt: TGTGCCAGCAGCCCGATGGTTTCGGCTGGAAACACCATATATTTT
v_gene: TRBV11-2
abundance: once
j_gene: TRBJ1-3
d_gene: .